This passage covers 29 T cell receptor beta chains from one sample sequenced in a study of PD-1 blockade in classical Hodgkin lymphoma. The table came from immunoSEQ multiplex PCR; TCRdb's copy has only in-frame clones and leaves some out. The sample includes roughly 30,000 clones, under 80% seen only once; the top ten take around 0.56%. Documented time point: cycle 4 day 1 (C4D1), after six to seven weeks of nivolumab. Each patient relapsed following autologous stem cell transplantation, and prior brentuximab vedotin exposure differed. Negative magnetic selection isolated CD4+ T cells from thawed PBMCs. The input for sequencing was CD4+ T cells from blood, taken before the fourth cycle of nivolumab. These receptor sequences come from a human donor with classical Hodgkin lymphoma.

The rearrangement joins TRBV19 to TRBJ2-5; D possibly uses TRBD1 or TRBD2 (5 bases each). Germline CDR1 and CDR2: LNHDA and SQIVND (reference sequence). V was shortened by 3 bases and J by 4 bases, with 15 bases between the two germline ends. This CDR3 is built from 15 residues. The CDR3 sequence: CASSIEGYGTETQYF. For the CDR3, the DNA is TGTGCCAGTAGTATTGAGGGGTACGGAACAGAGACCCAGTACTTC.

The gene calls are TRBV2 and TRBJ1-5; D not resolved. Germline CDR1 reads SNHLY; CDR2 reads FYNNEI. Trimming cost V 5 bases and J 0 bases, with 14 bases left between them. The CDR3 totals 16 residues. Written as DNA, the CDR3 is TGTGCCAGCAGTCTGAACAGAGGATATAGCAATCAGCCCCAGCATTTT. Translated: CASSLNRGYSNQPQHF.

This clone appeared a few times. The chain joins TRBV29-1 to TRBJ1-3; the D gene is possibly TRBD1 (5 bases). The CDR3 has 12 residues. Germline-derived CDR1 and CDR2 are SQVTM and ANQGSEA. V shed 4 bases and J shed 4 bases, with 8 bases lying between them. The CDR3 sequence is CSVGGGGNTIYF. In nucleotides, the CDR3 is TGCAGCGTTGGGGGCGGAGGAAACACCATATATTTT.

This chain uses TRBV9 with TRBJ1-6; the match to TRBD1 covers 9 bases. CDR3 length equals 15 residues. V lost 4 bases and J lost 9; bases outside the gene matches: 8. CDR1 and CDR2 (germline): SGDLS, YYNGEE. The CDR3, as DNA: TGTGCCAGCAGCTCCCCCGGGACAGGGACTTCACCCCTCCACTTT. Translation: CASSSPGTGTSPLHF.

This chain connects TRBV6-5 to TRBJ1-6; D is perhaps TRBD1 (6 bases). Trimming shortened V by 2 bases and J by 9 bases, and 11 bases separated the two germline ends. Germline loops: CDR1 MNHEY, CDR2 SVGAGI. This CDR3 has 14 amino acids. CDR3 bases: TGTGCCAGCAGTTACGGGGGCGTTAGTTCACCCCTCCACTTT. Amino acid sequence: CASSYGGVSSPLHF.

V is TRBV7-2 and J is TRBJ1-1; D might be TRBD1 (6 bases). This CDR3 comprises 14 residues. Germline CDR1 and CDR2: SGHTA and FQGNSA. V was clipped by 5 bases and J by 1 base, with 11 bases between them. The CDR3 here is CASSPEGGNTEAFF. In DNA, the CDR3 is TGTGCCAGCAGCCCGGAGGGGGGGAACACTGAAGCTTTCTTT.

V and J are TRBV9 and TRBJ2-1; 7 positions agree with TRBD1. Germline V gene data show CDR1 as SGDLS and CDR2 as YYNGEE. The CDR3 totals 15 residues. V shed 0 bases and J 0 bases; nucleotides not matched to a gene: 0. CDR3 amino acids: CASSVDRGSYNEQFF. CDR3 sequence (DNA): TGTGCCAGCAGCGTAGACAGGGGCTCCTACAATGAGCAGTTCTTC.

This chain connects TRBV2 to TRBJ2-7; TRBD1 or TRBD2 may be the D gene (5 bases each). The germline V and J ends were trimmed by 3 bases and 1 base, with 10 bases remaining between them. The CDR3 is 14 amino acids. Germline CDR1 and CDR2: SNHLY and FYNNEI. CDR3 sequence reads: CASSEWDLSYEQYF. The CDR3 region has the DNA TGTGCCAGCAGTGAGTGGGACCTTTCCTACGAGCAGTACTTC.

J is TRBJ2-3 and V is TRBV5-4; 11 bases map to TRBD2. Looked up from germline, CDR1 is SGHNT and CDR2 is YYREEE (reference sequence). This CDR3 is 14 amino acids long. The V and J ends lost 4 bases and 5 bases, in that order; junction bases with no gene match: 3. The CDR3 DNA is TGTGCCAGCAGCCGTAGCGGGGGGGGAGATACGCAGTATTTT. It codes for CASSRSGGGDTQYF.

This clone occurred a few times. The CDR3 DNA reads as TGTGCCAGCAGTCCCGGGACAGGGGTCACCTACGAGCAGTACTTC. It codes for CASSPGTGVTYEQYF. V usage is TRBV2 and J usage is TRBJ2-7; 10 bases are a match to TRBD1. Per germline, CDR1 SNHLY and CDR2 FYNNEI. The CDR3 length is 15 residues. After removal of 5 bases from V and 2 bases from J, the junction contained 6 bases not matched to a gene. Full variable domain (rest looked up from reference TRBV2 and TRBJ2-7): EPEVTQTPSHQVTQMGQEVILRCVPISNHLYFYWYRQILGQKVEFLVSFYNNEISEKSEIFDDQFSVERPDGSNFTLKIRSTKLEDSAMYFCASSPGTGVTYEQYFGPGTRLTVT.

The chain recombines TRBV7-9 with TRBJ2-5; a weak D match, TRBD2 (5 bases). V was shortened by 4 bases and J by 5 bases, with 17 bases between the two germline ends. The length of the CDR3 is 15 residues. Germline V CDR1 and CDR2: SEHNR, FQNEAQ (reference sequence). The CDR3 DNA sequence: TGTGCCAGCAGCTCCCCGGGAAACCCTAGGGAGACCCAGTACTTC. This gives the protein CASSSPGNPRETQYF.

This clone was counted a single time. V is TRBV18 and J is TRBJ2-5; TRBD1 might be the D (6 bases). In germline, CDR1 is KGHSH, CDR2 LQKENI. The germline V and J ends were trimmed by 0 bases and 4 bases, with 21 bases remaining between them. The CDR3 contains 18 residues. CDR3 coding DNA: TGTGCCAGCTCACCACCTTGGGTCGGGACAAGGGGCCCAGAGACCCAGTACTTC. This gives the protein CASSPPWVGTRGPETQYF.

The chain combines TRBV19 with TRBJ1-2; 11 bases map to TRBD1. This CDR3 region has 15 residues. V gave up 3 bases and J gave up 2 bases; unmatched junction bases: 2. Germline V gene data show CDR1 as LNHDA and CDR2 as SQIVND (reference sequence). The DNA of the CDR3 is TGTGCCAGTAGTATTCGGGACAGGGGGAACTATGGCTACACCTTC. This codes for CASSIRDRGNYGYTF.

This CDR3 reads CASTEREETTDTQYF. In DNA, the CDR3 is TGTGCCAGTACGGAGCGGGAGGAAACGACAGATACGCAGTATTTT. This chain connects TRBV19 to TRBJ2-3, with 9 bases identical to TRBD2. V lost 7 bases and J lost 3; bases outside the gene matches: 8. Germline CDR1 reads LNHDA; CDR2 reads SQIVND (reference sequence). The CDR3 runs to 15 residues.

The chain links TRBV19 to TRBJ2-7, with D hard to call. There are 13 residues in the CDR3. Trimming shortened V by 3 bases and J by 3 bases, and 9 bases separated the two germline ends. Germline V gives CDR1 LNHDA, CDR2 SQIVND (reference sequence). DNA of the CDR3: TGTGCCAGTAGTATCGGTTTACACTACGAGCAGTACTTC. This translates into CASSIGLHYEQYF.

The chain has TRBV18 and TRBJ1-1; tentatively, D is TRBD1 (6 bases). The CDR3 has 15 amino acids. In germline, CDR1 is KGHSH, CDR2 LQKENI. V was cut by 3 bases and J by 5 bases, with 16 bases left in between. The CDR3 region has the DNA TGTGCCAGCTCACCCGAACAGGGTCGAGGAACTGAAGCTTTCTTT. Translating it yields CASSPEQGRGTEAFF.

This clone was counted once. The chain links TRBV27 to TRBJ2-3; weak D call: TRBD2 (6 bases). V was clipped by 8 bases and J by 2 bases, with 11 bases between them. Germline V CDR1 and CDR2: MNHEY, SMNVEV (reference sequence). The length of the CDR3 is 13 residues. For the CDR3, the DNA is TGTGCCAGCTGCGGGGCCGCCACAGATACGCAGTATTTT. Encoded protein: CASCGAATDTQYF.

The CDR3 coding sequence is TGTGCCAGCAGCCAGCAAAGCATGAACACTGAAGCTTTCTTT. Encoded protein: CASSQQSMNTEAFF. The rearrangement links TRBV4-2 to TRBJ1-1; no clear D gene. Germline CDR1 is LGHNA and CDR2 is YNFKEQ. The V and J ends lost 3 bases and 0 bases respectively, with 8 bases between them. This CDR3 has 14 residues.

The chain combines TRBV4-3 with TRBJ2-5; no definite D call. Germline CDR1 reads LGHNA; CDR2 reads YSLEER. The ends were cut back, 4 bases at V and 3 bases at J, with 12 bases in the middle. This CDR3 region has 14 residues. The CDR3 bases are TGCGCCAGCAGCCCTACCTTATCGGAAGAGACCCAGTACTTC. Translated: CASSPTLSEETQYF.

V usage is TRBV4-1 and J usage is TRBJ2-7; 11 positions agree with TRBD2. The CDR3 is 17 residues long. From germline, CDR1 is MGHRA and CDR2 YSYEKL. V lost 3 bases and J lost 3; bases outside the gene matches: 10. CDR3: CASSQQETSGDNYEQYF. The CDR3 DNA reads as TGCGCCAGCAGCCAGCAGGAGACTAGCGGGGATAACTACGAGCAGTACTTC.

This clone has just a few counts. The chain has TRBV29-1 and TRBJ2-5, with D perhaps given as TRBD1 or TRBD2 (5 bases each). The V end was cut by 5 bases, the J end by 2 bases, with 21 bases between. CDR1 is SQVTM, CDR2 ANQGSEA, per germline. The CDR3 sequence is 16 residues long. The CDR3 coding sequence is TGCAGCGTTCTACTGGGAGCGCAGGGATCTCAAGAGACCCAGTACTTC. It codes for CSVLLGAQGSQETQYF. Together with reference TRBV29-1 and TRBJ2-5, the CDR3 gives the full variable domain: SAVISQKPSRDICQRGTSLTIQCQVDSQVTMMFWYRQQPGQSLTLIATANQGSEATYESGFVIDKFPISRPNLTFSTLTVSNMSPEDSSIYLCSVLLGAQGSQETQYFGPGTRLLVL.

V and J are TRBV7-3 and TRBJ1-2; 7 nucleotides agree with TRBD1. CDR3 length: 15 amino acids. V gave up 5 bases and J gave up 3 bases; unmatched junction bases: 9. The germline V gene encodes CDR1 SGHTA and CDR2 FQGTGA. CDR3 region: CASSPDPGGDYGYTF. The CDR3 coding sequence is TGTGCCAGCAGCCCTGATCCAGGGGGGGACTATGGCTACACCTTC.

DNA of the CDR3: TGTGCCAGCAGCGAAACTAGTACCGGGGAGCTGTTTTTT. Its translation: CASSETSTGELFF. V and J are TRBV5-4 and TRBJ2-2; tentative D call: TRBD2 (5 bases). Germline CDR1 is SGHNT and CDR2 is YYREEE (reference sequence). The CDR3 is 13 amino acids. Trimming removed 4 bases at V and 5 bases at J, with 9 bases between.

The chain links TRBV6-6 to TRBJ1-2, with D perhaps matching TRBD1 (6 bases). Per the germline V gene, CDR1 is MNHNY and CDR2 is SVGAGI (reference sequence). With 6 bases removed from V and 7 bases from J, the gap between germline ends came to 18 bases. The CDR3 consists of 14 residues. The CDR3 here is CASRNFDRFFGYTF. CDR3 DNA sequence: TGTGCCAGCAGAAACTTCGACAGGTTCTTTGGCTACACCTTC.

This clone was seen a handful of times. V and J are TRBV7-2 and TRBJ1-5; maybe TRBD1 (6 bases). CDR1 and CDR2 (germline): SGHTA, FQGNSA. V was trimmed by 1 base and J by 7 bases, leaving 11 bases between them. The CDR3 has 14 residues. The CDR3 here is CASSLGGAGQPQHF. CDR3 nucleotide sequence: TGTGCCAGCAGCTTAGGGGGGGCTGGACAGCCCCAGCATTTT. The whole variable domain, remainder taken from reference TRBV7-2 and TRBJ1-5, is GAGVSQSPSNKVTEKGKDVELRCDPISGHTALYWYRQSLGQGLEFLIYFQGNSAPDKSGLPSDRFSAERTGGSVSTLTIQRTQQEDSAVYLCASSLGGAGQPQHFGDGTRLSIL.

This clone was observed a few times. This chain uses TRBV18 with TRBJ2-5, with 11 bases that match TRBD2. The germline V gene has CDR1 KGHSH and CDR2 LQKENI. The CDR3 has 15 residues. With V trimmed by 3 bases and J by 5 bases, 5 bases remained unmatched. The CDR3: CASSPPSGRRETQYF. CDR3 DNA: TGTGCCAGCTCACCCCCTAGCGGGAGGAGGGAGACCCAGTACTTC.

The CDR3: CASSLLEDRAADTQYF. Written as DNA, the CDR3 is TGTGCCAGCAGCTTATTAGAGGACAGGGCCGCAGATACGCAGTATTTT. V usage is TRBV7-3 and J usage is TRBJ2-3; 8 positions agree with TRBD1. Germline assignment: CDR1 SGHTA and CDR2 FQGTGA. V was clipped by 2 bases and J by 4 bases; unmatched bases: 8. This CDR3 contains 16 residues.

V usage is TRBV19 and J usage is TRBJ2-7; maybe TRBD1 (6 bases). Trimming cost V 4 bases and J 0 bases, with 19 bases left between them. Germline CDR1 reads LNHDA; CDR2 reads SQIVND (reference sequence). The CDR3 is 17 residues long. DNA for the CDR3: TGTGCCAGTAGTACGGAACAGGGTCCTACCAGCTCCTACGAGCAGTACTTC. It specifies CASSTEQGPTSSYEQYF. Looking up the rest from reference TRBV19 and TRBJ2-7 gives the full variable domain: DGGITQSPKYLFRKEGQNVTLSCEQNLNHDAMYWYRQDPGQGLRLIYYSQIVNDFQKGDIAEGYSVSREKKESFPLTVTSAQKNPTAFYLCASSTEQGPTSSYEQYFGPGTRLTVT.

This chain uses TRBV2 with TRBJ2-6, with 7 bases fitting TRBD2. Looked up from germline, CDR1 is SNHLY and CDR2 is FYNNEI. This CDR3 has 16 amino acids. Losses at the gene ends were 3 bases for V and 0 bases for J; bases not matched to a gene: 2. CDR3 sequence (DNA): TGTGCCAGCAGTGAGTGGGGGGGCTCTGGGGCCAACGTCCTGACTTTC. This encodes CASSEWGGSGANVLTF.